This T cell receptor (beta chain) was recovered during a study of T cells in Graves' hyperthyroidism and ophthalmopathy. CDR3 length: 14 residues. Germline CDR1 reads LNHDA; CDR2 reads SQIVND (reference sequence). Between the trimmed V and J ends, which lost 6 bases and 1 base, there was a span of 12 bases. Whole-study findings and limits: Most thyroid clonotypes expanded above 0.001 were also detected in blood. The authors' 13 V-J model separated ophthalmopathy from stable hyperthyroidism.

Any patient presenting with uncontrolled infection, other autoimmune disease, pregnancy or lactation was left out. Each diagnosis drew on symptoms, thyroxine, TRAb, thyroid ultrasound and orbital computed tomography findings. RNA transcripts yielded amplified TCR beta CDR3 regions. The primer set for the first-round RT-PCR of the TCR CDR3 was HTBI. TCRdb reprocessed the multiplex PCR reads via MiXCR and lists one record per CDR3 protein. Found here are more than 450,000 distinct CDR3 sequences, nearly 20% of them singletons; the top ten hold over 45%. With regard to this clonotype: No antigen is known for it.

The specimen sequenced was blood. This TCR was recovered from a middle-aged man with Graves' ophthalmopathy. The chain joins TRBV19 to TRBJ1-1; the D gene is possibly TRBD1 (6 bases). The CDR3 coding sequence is TGTGCCAGTAGATTAAGGGGGACGAACACTGAAGCTTTCTTT. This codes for CASRLRGTNTEAFF. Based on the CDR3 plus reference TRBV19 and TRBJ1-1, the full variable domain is DGGITQSPKYLFRKEGQNVTLSCEQNLNHDAMYWYRQDPGQGLRLIYYSQIVNDFQKGDIAEGYSVSREKKESFPLTVTSAQKNPTAFYLCASRLRGTNTEAFFGQGTRLTVV.